Presented here are 31 T cell receptor beta chains from one specimen sequenced in a study of blood T cell repertoires in COVID-19. Assay: immunoSEQ multiplex PCR; the TCRdb copy retains only in-frame clones and omits some. The sample holds about 180,000 clones, around 87% seen once. The sample comprised peripheral blood. These TCRs come from a man aged 40-49 years with active or convalescent COVID-19.

The V gene is TRBV6-5, the J gene TRBJ2-4, with D possibly matching TRBD1 (6 bases). Germline CDR1 MNHEY, CDR2 SVGAGI. The V and J ends lost 2 bases and 8 bases respectively, with 10 bases between them. The length of the CDR3 is 13 residues. CDR3 bases: TGTGCCAGCAGTTACGTCAGGGGTGACATTCAGTACTTC. It translates to CASSYVRGDIQYF.

This clone was picked up a small number of times. The rearrangement links TRBV14 to TRBJ2-7; TRBD1 matches at 7 bases. CDR3 length equals 17 residues. Germline CDR1 SGHDN, CDR2 FVKESK. The V gene end was trimmed by 4 bases and the J gene end by 0 bases; junction bases not matched to a gene: 12. CDR3 in DNA: TGTGCCAGCAGCCCCCTAAACCTCCGGGACAGCTCCTACGAGCAGTACTTC. This sequence encodes CASSPLNLRDSSYEQYF.

J is TRBJ2-5 and V is TRBV9; D may be TRBD1 (6 bases). CDR1 is SGDLS and CDR2 is YYNGEE in the germline V gene. The CDR3 sequence is 14 residues long. V lost 4 bases, J lost 4 bases, and 14 bases lay in between. For the CDR3, the DNA is TGTGCCAGCAGCCAAACGACAGGTGCAGAGACCCAGTACTTC. Translation gives CASSQTTGAETQYF.

The chain links TRBV30 to TRBJ1-5; D gene unclear. Trimming shortened V by 5 bases and J by 3 bases, and 11 bases separated the two germline ends. Per germline, CDR1 GTSNPN and CDR2 SVGIG (reference sequence). The CDR3 length is 13 residues. CDR3 bases: TGTGCCTGGGGAACAAGTTTCAATCAGCCCCAGCATTTT. This gives the protein CAWGTSFNQPQHF.

This clone was counted once. The chain carries TRBV4-1 and TRBJ1-2, with D uncertain. Germline-derived CDR1 and CDR2 are MGHRA and YSYEKL. The CDR3 contains 15 residues. Trimming pared 0 bases from V and 8 bases from J, leaving 16 bases between. CDR3 in DNA: TGCGCCAGCAGCCAAGATACTAGGGTGGTTGGCGGCTACACCTTC. Amino acid sequence: CASSQDTRVVGGYTF.

V is TRBV2 and J is TRBJ1-4; 8 nucleotides align to TRBD1. V lost 6 bases to trimming and J lost 7 bases; unmatched junction nucleotides: 7. The CDR3 runs to 14 residues. Germline assignment: CDR1 SNHLY and CDR2 FYNNEI. CDR3 sequence (DNA): TGTGCCAGCAGCACGGACAGGGCGTTTGAAAAACTGTTTTTT. Protein sequence: CASSTDRAFEKLFF.

This chain connects TRBV4-1 to TRBJ1-1; D gene uncertain. Germline CDR1 is MGHRA and CDR2 is YSYEKL. With 1 base removed from V and 4 bases from J, the gap between germline ends came to 10 bases. CDR3 size: 14 residues. The CDR3 region has the DNA TGCGCCAGCAGCCAAGTTCCGGGGAGCACTGAAGCTTTCTTT. It is translated as CASSQVPGSTEAFF.

This sequence joins TRBV5-1 and TRBJ2-3, with 8 bases identical to TRBD1. The CDR3 covers 15 residues. The germline gives CDR1 SGHRS, CDR2 YFSETQ. J lost 4 bases, V lost 1 base, and 5 bases had no gene match. Here the CDR3 reads CASSLYGQGPDTQYF. DNA for the CDR3: TGCGCCAGCAGCTTGTACGGACAGGGACCAGATACGCAGTATTTT. The full variable domain, with the rest looked up from reference TRBV5-1 and TRBJ2-3, is KAGVTQTPRYLIKTRGQQVTLSCSPISGHRSVSWYQQTPGQGLQFLFEYFSETQRNKGNFPGRFSGRQFSNSRSEMNVSTLELGDSALYLCASSLYGQGPDTQYFGPGTRLTVL.

This clone was picked up one time. V gene TRBV9 combines with J gene TRBJ1-5, with a possible D match to TRBD1 (5 bases). Deletions cut 0 bases from V and 1 base from J, with 8 bases between. The germline V gene encodes CDR1 SGDLS and CDR2 YYNGEE. The length of the CDR3 is 15 residues. The CDR3 is CASSVGTLSNQPQHF. The CDR3 DNA is TGTGCCAGCAGCGTAGGGACATTAAGCAATCAGCCCCAGCATTTT. Variable domain in full (rest from reference TRBV9 and TRBJ1-5): DSGVTQTPKHLITATGQRVTLRCSPRSGDLSVYWYQQSLDQGLQFLIQYYNGEERAKGNILERFSAQQFPDLHSELNLSSLELGDSALYFCASSVGTLSNQPQHFGDGTRLSIL.

The chain uses TRBV27 and TRBJ2-7; D is perhaps TRBD2 (6 bases). The V and J ends lost 8 bases and 3 bases respectively, with 14 bases between them. Looked up from germline, CDR1 is MNHEY and CDR2 is SMNVEV (reference sequence). The CDR3 is 13 residues long. Here the CDR3 DNA reads TGTGCCAGCGGGACTCTGGAGGGCTACGAGCAGTACTTC. Protein: CASGTLEGYEQYF.

The V gene is TRBV19, the J gene TRBJ1-3, with D unclear. Per germline, CDR1 LNHDA and CDR2 SQIVND (reference sequence). This CDR3 is built from 16 residues. The V end was cut by 7 bases, the J end by 0 bases, with 16 bases between. CDR3: CASTRIGQHSGNTIYF. Here the CDR3 DNA reads TGTGCCAGTACCCGAATTGGGCAGCACTCTGGAAACACCATATATTTT.

The chain is built from TRBV10-3 and TRBJ2-7; 10 positions match TRBD1. There are 13 residues in the CDR3. Germline CDR1 is ENHRY and CDR2 is SYGVKD. With 3 bases clipped from V and 5 bases from J, the junction kept 1 base outside the gene matches. The DNA for the CDR3 is TGTGCCATCAGTGACGGGACAGGGGACGAGCAGTACTTC. It specifies CAISDGTGDEQYF.

The CDR3 protein is CASSSRDTFNQPQHF. CDR3 bases: TGTGCCAGCAGCTCCCGGGACACTTTCAATCAGCCCCAGCATTTT. This chain joins TRBV11-3 and TRBJ1-5, with D perhaps matching TRBD1 (6 bases). The CDR3 has 15 residues. V was clipped by 4 bases and J by 3 bases, with 13 bases between them. CDR1 is SGHNT and CDR2 is YENEEA in the germline V gene.

The rearrangement joins TRBV9 to TRBJ1-3; D possibly corresponds to TRBD1 (5 bases). V lost 0 bases, J lost 4 bases, and 8 bases lay in between. CDR3 length: 14 amino acids. Germline V CDR1 and CDR2: SGDLS, YYNGEE. The CDR3 coding sequence is TGTGCCAGCAGCGTAGTTGACAGCGGAAACACCATATATTTT. Translating gives CASSVVDSGNTIYF.

To note about this clone: Other nucleotide sequences in the sample specify the same CDR3. The CDR3, as DNA: TGTGCCAGCAGCCCTAGGACAGGGAACACCGGGGAGCTGTTTTTT. Protein product: CASSPRTGNTGELFF. This chain joins TRBV9 and TRBJ2-2, with 7 bases fitting TRBD1. The CDR3 consists of 15 residues. In germline, CDR1 is SGDLS, CDR2 YYNGEE. Unmatched junction bases numbered 4, after V lost 4 bases and J lost 1 base.

The chain carries TRBV13 and TRBJ2-7; D uncertain. Germline V gives CDR1 PRHDT, CDR2 FYEKMQ (reference sequence). This CDR3 has 14 residues. The V gene lost 6 bases and the J gene lost 1 base, with 13 bases spanning the gap. The CDR3 region has the DNA TGTGCCAGCAGGAACCGAGACTCGTCCTACGAGCAGTACTTC. Translated: CASRNRDSSYEQYF.

This clone was observed a single time. The chain uses TRBV7-2 and TRBJ2-3, with 9 bases fitting TRBD1. The CDR3 totals 15 residues. Germline V gene sequence: CDR1 SGHTA, CDR2 FQGNSA. Losses at the gene ends were 5 bases for V and 0 bases for J; bases not matched to a gene: 3. CDR3 DNA: TGTGCCAGCAGCCTTGGACAGGGGAGCACAGATACGCAGTATTTT. This codes for CASSLGQGSTDTQYF.

This sequence joins TRBV7-3 and TRBJ2-3; 9 bases align to TRBD2. The V segment lost 8 bases and the J segment 1 base; nucleotides outside the gene matches: 7. In germline, CDR1 is SGHTA, CDR2 FQGTGA. The CDR3 runs to 15 residues. Written as DNA, the CDR3 is TGTGCCAGCGCGCCCTGGACTAGCGGCACAGATACGCAGTATTTT. This codes for CASAPWTSGTDTQYF. Filled out from reference TRBV7-3 and TRBJ2-3, the complete variable domain reads GAGVSQTPSNKVTEKGKYVELRCDPISGHTALYWYRQSLGQGPEFLIYFQGTGAADDSGLPNDRFFAVRPEGSVSTLKIQRTERGDSAVYLCASAPWTSGTDTQYFGPGTRLTVL.

CDR3 sequence (DNA): TGCGCCAGCAGCCAAGATCAACAGCCAGATACGCAGTATTTT. It encodes CASSQDQQPDTQYF. The chain employs TRBV4-1 and TRBJ2-3; unclear D gene. CDR1 MGHRA and CDR2 YSYEKL come from the germline V gene. V was pared by 0 bases and J by 4 bases, with 8 bases between. This CDR3 comprises 14 residues.

The V gene is TRBV4-2, the J gene TRBJ1-5, with TRBD1 matching over 7 bases. After removal of 4 bases from V and 7 bases from J, the junction contained 22 bases not matched to a gene. The CDR3 runs 19 residues. Per germline, CDR1 LGHNA and CDR2 YNFKEQ. CDR3 nucleotides: TGTGCCAGCAGCCCCCGGGGGGGGCAGGGGGAAGTGGGATCGCAGCCCCAGCATTTT. Translating it yields CASSPRGGQGEVGSQPQHF.

This chain uses TRBV5-1 with TRBJ2-3; 11 bases align to TRBD2. The CDR3 covers 16 residues. V gave up 0 bases and J gave up 0 bases; unmatched junction bases: 0. Looked up from germline, CDR1 is SGHRS and CDR2 is YFSETQ. As DNA, the CDR3 is TGCGCCAGCAGCTTGGGACTAGCGGGGAGCACAGATACGCAGTATTTT. Translated, it gives CASSLGLAGSTDTQYF.

The rearrangement links TRBV3-1 (or the pseudogene TRBV3-2) to TRBJ2-7; TRBD1 matches 11 bases. Germline loops: CDR1 LGHDT, CDR2 YNNKEL (reference sequence). This CDR3 has 13 residues. With 4 bases clipped from V and 9 bases from J, the junction kept 5 bases outside the gene matches. The CDR3 nucleotides read TGTGCCAGCAGCCCGGACAGGGGGCAAGGGCAGTACTTC. It translates to CASSPDRGQGQYF.

The sample holds a few counts of this clone. The J gene is TRBJ1-1, the V gene TRBV4-1; D is uncertain. With 6 bases removed from V and 0 bases from J, the gap between germline ends came to 11 bases. Germline loops: CDR1 MGHRA, CDR2 YSYEKL. The CDR3 length is 14 residues. CDR3 DNA: TGCGCCAGCAGGCTTTCGGGGATGAACACTGAAGCTTTCTTT. Protein product: CASRLSGMNTEAFF.

The genes are TRBV7-9 and TRBJ1-2; D remains unclear. This CDR3 comprises 15 residues. Looked up from germline, CDR1 is SEHNR and CDR2 is FQNEAQ (reference sequence). V was clipped by 5 bases and J by 5 bases, with 18 bases between them. The CDR3 spells CASSPPRGVGYGYTF. The CDR3 coding sequence is TGTGCCAGCAGCCCACCCCGGGGAGTAGGGTATGGCTACACCTTC.

The chain uses TRBV6-6 and TRBJ1-6; maybe TRBD1 (6 bases). CDR3 length: 18 amino acids. CDR1 is MNHNY and CDR2 is SVGAGI in the germline V gene (reference sequence). V was trimmed by 5 bases and J by 0 bases, leaving 17 bases between them. The CDR3 is CASSPSGHLSSYNSPLHF. The CDR3 DNA reads as TGTGCCAGCAGTCCCTCGGGACACCTAAGCTCCTATAATTCACCCCTCCACTTT.

J is TRBJ1-1 and V is TRBV7-3; D remains ambiguous. The germline V and J ends were trimmed by 2 bases and 7 bases, with 11 bases remaining between them. Germline-derived CDR1 and CDR2 are SGHTA and FQGTGA. The CDR3 has 13 amino acids. The chain's CDR3 is CASSLGREDEAFF. Written as DNA, the CDR3 is TGTGCCAGCAGCTTAGGTCGGGAGGATGAAGCTTTCTTT.

This chain connects TRBV11-1 to TRBJ1-1; 10 bases fit TRBD1. The germline V gene has CDR1 SGHAT and CDR2 FQDESV (reference sequence). This CDR3 has 15 residues. V shed 3 bases and J 0 bases; nucleotides not matched to a gene: 1. The CDR3 spells CASSFGTGVNTEAFF. In DNA, the CDR3 is TGTGCCAGCAGCTTCGGGACAGGGGTGAACACTGAAGCTTTCTTT.

J is TRBJ2-5 and V is TRBV14; TRBD2 matches at 10 bases. This CDR3 region has 16 residues. V shed 3 bases and J 3 bases; nucleotides not matched to a gene: 7. CDR1 is SGHDN, CDR2 FVKESK, per germline. CDR3 in DNA: TGTGCCAGCAGCCATAGCCTAACTAGCGGGGAAGAGACCCAGTACTTC. Its protein product is CASSHSLTSGEETQYF.

The chain links TRBV5-4 to TRBJ2-7, with D possibly TRBD1 on 6 matching bases. The ends were cut back, 6 bases at V and 1 base at J, with 14 bases in the middle. The CDR3 is made up of 14 amino acids. The germline CDR1 and CDR2 sequences are SGHNT and YYREEE (reference sequence). CDR3 DNA sequence: TGTGCCAGCACCAAAGCAGGGGATTCCTACGAGCAGTACTTC. Protein product: CASTKAGDSYEQYF.

This sequence joins TRBV25-1 and TRBJ2-3; TRBD1 might be the D (5 bases). CDR3 length: 15 amino acids. V lost 3 bases to trimming and J lost 2 bases, with 12 bases between them. The germline gives CDR1 MGHDK, CDR2 SYGVNS. The CDR3 DNA reads as TGTGCCAGCAGTGATATTCAACAGGTCACAGATACGCAGTATTTT. Protein product: CASSDIQQVTDTQYF.

V is TRBV28 and J is TRBJ1-1, with 9 bases identical to TRBD1. The germline gives CDR1 MDHEN, CDR2 SYDVKM. J was trimmed by 10 bases and V by 6 bases; bases with no gene match: 18. CDR3 size: 16 residues. CDR3 protein: CASRTPGGQGEERAFF. The CDR3 nucleotides read TGTGCCAGCAGGACCCCCGGGGGACAGGGAGAGGAACGAGCTTTCTTT.